The next 19 T cell receptor beta chains were all read from a single sample in a study of vaccination effects on CD4 cells after COVID-19. Assay: immunoSEQ multiplex PCR; the TCRdb copy retains only in-frame clones and omits some. The data hold 25,000 to 30,000 clones, with over 70% observed a single time. Sequencing in the ViraFEST assay came after antigen-specific CD4+ T cells had been expanded with viral peptide pools, which were used to stimulate PBMC. Isolation of CD4+ T cells took place after about nine days of culture. It was two doses of either the BNT162b2 or mRNA-1273 vaccine that participants received. The antigens these receptors bind are not known. Sample: CD4+ T cells from PBMCs cultured with HCoV-NL63 spike peptides, taken after COVID-19 vaccination. The receptors shown here come from a human donor who received a COVID-19 vaccine.

The rearrangement joins TRBV5-4 to TRBJ1-4, with 9 bases fitting TRBD1. This CDR3 is built from 15 residues. Germline CDR1 is SGHNT and CDR2 is YYREEE (reference sequence). V gave up 4 bases and J gave up 6 bases; unmatched junction bases: 7. The CDR3 DNA sequence: TGTGCCAGCAGCACAAGGACAGGGGAATATGAAAAACTGTTTTTT. It is translated as CASSTRTGEYEKLFF.

The V and J genes are TRBV19 and TRBJ2-7; D is unclear. There are 14 residues in the CDR3. The V and J ends lost 6 bases and 1 base respectively, with 13 bases between them. Germline values: CDR1 LNHDA, CDR2 SQIVND (reference sequence). The CDR3 here is CASRSGSESYEQYF. In DNA form, the CDR3 reads TGTGCCAGTAGATCCGGCTCGGAGTCCTACGAGCAGTACTTC.

The chain is built from TRBV27 and TRBJ2-1; D possibly corresponds to TRBD2 (6 bases). Between the trimmed V and J ends, which lost 2 bases and 16 bases, there was a span of 15 bases. Germline values: CDR1 MNHEY, CDR2 SMNVEV (reference sequence). The CDR3 length is 12 residues. CDR3 coding DNA: TGTGCCAGCAGTTTAAAAGCGGGCATCGCTTTCTTC. Translated: CASSLKAGIAFF.

The chain recombines TRBV6-5 with TRBJ1-3, with unresolved D. There are 11 residues in the CDR3. Trimming pared 0 bases from V and 7 bases from J, leaving 1 base between. The germline V gene encodes CDR1 MNHEY and CDR2 SVGAGI. This chain's CDR3 is CASSYSNTIYF. The CDR3 nucleotides read TGTGCCAGCAGTTACTCGAACACCATATATTTT.

V and J are TRBV2 and TRBJ2-5, with 7 nucleotides matching TRBD1. V lost 8 bases to trimming and J lost 2 bases; unmatched junction nucleotides: 11. The CDR3 is 15 residues long. Germline CDR1 and CDR2: SNHLY and FYNNEI. The CDR3 DNA sequence: TGTGCCAGCTGCAACGACCCGGGACAGCAAGAGACCCAGTACTTC. It yields the protein CASCNDPGQQETQYF.

This clone showed up just a few times. The chain joins TRBV19 to TRBJ1-4, with D maybe TRBD1 (6 bases). The CDR3 is 13 residues long. From germline, CDR1 is LNHDA and CDR2 SQIVND (reference sequence). Trimming took off 5 bases at V and 8 bases at J, with 12 bases between the two ends. The CDR3 here is CASSLGQFEKLFF. For the CDR3, the DNA is TGTGCCAGTAGTCTCGGACAGTTCGAAAAACTGTTTTTT.

The chain combines TRBV7-2 with TRBJ1-2; D not resolved. V was clipped by 1 base and J by 4 bases, with 10 bases between them. Germline-derived CDR1 and CDR2 are SGHTA and FQGNSA. This CDR3 region has 14 residues. CDR3 nucleotide sequence: TGTGCCAGCAGCTTAGGCGGCAGGCTCTATGGCTACACCTTC. Protein sequence: CASSLGGRLYGYTF.

This clone showed up just a few times. The chain joins TRBV6-5 to TRBJ1-2; 7 bases are a match to TRBD1. Germline assignment: CDR1 MNHEY and CDR2 SVGAGI. J gave up 5 bases and V 8 bases, and 8 bases lay outside the gene matches. The length of the CDR3 is 13 residues. In nucleotides, the CDR3 is TGTGCCAGCGGGACAGATATGGGTTATGGCTACACCTTC. Its protein is CASGTDMGYGYTF.

V and J are TRBV7-9 and TRBJ1-2, with unresolved D. Germline loops: CDR1 SEHNR, CDR2 FQNEAQ (reference sequence). Trimming left V 4 bases short and J 8 bases short, with 17 bases between. The CDR3 covers 14 residues. As DNA, the CDR3 is TGTGCCAGCAGCTCCGCTGAACACACGTGGGGCTACACCTTC. It yields the protein CASSSAEHTWGYTF.

V and J are TRBV3-1 (or the pseudogene TRBV3-2) and TRBJ1-2, with 9 bases aligning to TRBD1. Trimming removed 1 base from V and 7 bases from J; junction bases left unmatched: 4. CDR3 length: 14 residues. Germline CDR1 LGHDT, CDR2 YNNKEL (reference sequence). CDR3 sequence reads: CASSQGNRGLGYTF. The DNA for the CDR3 is TGTGCCAGCAGCCAAGGGAACAGGGGGCTTGGCTACACCTTC.

As to this clone: Other nucleotide sequences from this sample produce the same CDR3. The chain links TRBV6-1 to TRBJ2-5; 12 bases map to TRBD2. Trimming took 2 bases from V and 2 from J; bases not matched to a gene: 0. The CDR3 length is 15 residues. CDR1 is MNHNS, CDR2 SASEGT, per germline. CDR3 region: CASSELAGGQETQYF. CDR3 in DNA: TGTGCCAGCAGTGAACTAGCGGGGGGGCAAGAGACCCAGTACTTC.

The chain recombines TRBV5-1 with TRBJ1-2; 7 bases line up with TRBD1. Germline V lookup: CDR1 SGHRS, CDR2 YFSETQ. Germline trimming cut 0 bases from V and 6 bases from J; bases unmatched to any gene: 14. This CDR3 region has 17 residues. The DNA for the CDR3 is TGCGCCAGCAGCTTGGGCGACGATTTTACGGGACAGCATGGCTACACCTTC. Translation: CASSLGDDFTGQHGYTF.

J is TRBJ1-4 and V is TRBV7-9; D is perhaps TRBD1 (6 bases). CDR3 length: 14 residues. Germline-derived CDR1 and CDR2 are SEHNR and FQNEAQ (reference sequence). Trimming shortened V by 5 bases and J by 3 bases, and 10 bases separated the two germline ends. CDR3 in amino acids: CASSPGVPNEKLFF. In DNA form, the CDR3 reads TGTGCCAGCAGCCCAGGGGTGCCTAATGAAAAACTGTTTTTT.

The V and J genes are TRBV7-9 and TRBJ2-7; D is unresolved. Germline lookup yields CDR1 SEHNR and CDR2 FQNEAQ (reference sequence). V lost 5 bases and J 2 bases, leaving 10 bases between the germline ends. The CDR3 sequence is 13 residues long. CDR3 loop: CASSTDIPYEQYF. CDR3 DNA sequence: TGTGCCAGCAGCACTGACATTCCCTACGAGCAGTACTTC.

This CDR3 reads CSASRVRTGGNYEQFF. The CDR3, as DNA: TGCAGTGCTAGTCGGGTCAGGACAGGTGGCAATTATGAGCAGTTCTTC. The V and J genes are TRBV20-1 and TRBJ2-1; 7 bases agree with TRBD1. This CDR3 is 16 amino acids long. Unmatched junction bases numbered 16, after V lost 3 bases and J lost 8 bases. Germline lookup yields CDR1 DFQATT and CDR2 SNEGSKA (reference sequence).

The chain carries TRBV10-2 and TRBJ1-6, with D hard to call. Trimming removed 7 bases at V and 9 bases at J, with 10 bases between. The V gene's germline CDR1 is WSHSY and CDR2 SAAADI. The CDR3 sequence is 12 residues long. CDR3 sequence: CASNEGSSPLHF. CDR3 bases: TGCGCCAGCAACGAGGGCAGTTCACCCCTCCACTTT.

J is TRBJ2-7 and V is TRBV3-1 (or the pseudogene TRBV3-2), with D unclear. Trimming pared 0 bases from V and 9 bases from J, leaving 12 bases between. The CDR3 is made up of 13 amino acids. CDR1 and CDR2 (germline): LGHDT, YNNKEL (reference sequence). The chain's CDR3 is CASSQDKGLRQYF. In DNA, the CDR3 is TGTGCCAGCAGCCAAGATAAGGGTCTAAGGCAGTACTTC.

The V and J genes are TRBV20-1 and TRBJ2-5; possible D gene TRBD2, 6 bases. The ends were cut back, 3 bases at V and 9 bases at J, with 11 bases in the middle. The germline V gene has CDR1 DFQATT and CDR2 SNEGSKA (reference sequence). The CDR3 runs to 11 residues. The CDR3 DNA follows: TGCAGTGCTAGTGTCTCGGGGGCCCAGTACTTC. Amino acid sequence: CSASVSGAQYF.

The V call is TRBV6-1, the J call TRBJ1-2; 11 bases align to TRBD1. V gave up 0 bases and J gave up 4 bases; unmatched junction bases: 1. CDR3 size: 15 residues. The germline CDR1 and CDR2 sequences are MNHNS and SASEGT. CDR3: CASSEAGTGGYGYTF. DNA of the CDR3: TGTGCCAGCAGTGAAGCCGGGACAGGGGGCTATGGCTACACCTTC.